This T cell receptor (beta chain) comes out of a study of CD8 T cells in ankylosing spondylitis. Study-wide points: A motif in TCR beta, a set of under 10 highly homologous variants, appeared characteristic of ankylosing spondylitis blood. Within matched ankylosing spondylitis synovial fluid, disease-linked clones were reportedly significantly enriched. Some motif variants had been reported before (in reactive arthritis synovial fluid and blood).

Germline V gene sequence: CDR1 WSHSY, CDR2 SAAADI. V lost 10 bases, J lost 4 bases, and 13 bases lay in between. There are 13 residues in the CDR3. This clonotype has ten or more counts. What it binds is unknown. Using quantitative 5'-RACE with molecular barcodes, the authors made TCR beta libraries. TCRdb re-called the 5' RACE reads with MiXCR, one entry per CDR3 protein. Of approximately 250,000 distinct CDR3 sequences listed, about 24% are singletons. This sequence joins TRBV10-2 and TRBJ2-2, with D tentatively TRBD2 (5 bases). Sequenced: blood, either unsorted or a sorted T cell fraction (not recorded which). The TCR was taken from a male donor with ankylosing spondylitis or in good health (not recorded which). The CDR3 here is CATNQAGTGELFF. For the CDR3, the DNA is TGCGCCACCAATCAGGCGGGCACCGGGGAGCTGTTTTTT.